Below, 21 T cell receptor beta chains from the same sample are listed, as sequenced in a study of blood T cell repertoires in COVID-19. Assay: immunoSEQ multiplex PCR; the TCRdb copy retains only in-frame clones and omits some. Of about 200,000 clones listed, roughly 86% are singletons. Sequencing used peripheral blood. Receptors were obtained from a man younger than 35 with active or convalescent COVID-19.

The chain carries TRBV5-1 and TRBJ2-7, with TRBD2 identical over 10 bases. Germline CDR1 reads SGHRS; CDR2 reads YFSETQ. This CDR3 is 16 amino acids long. The trim removed 4 bases at V and 4 bases at J, leaving 11 bases unmatched. The CDR3: CASSRGILAGVYEQYF. CDR3 DNA: TGCGCCAGCAGCCGGGGCATCCTAGCGGGAGTTTACGAGCAGTACTTC.

V usage is TRBV7-9 and J usage is TRBJ1-6, with D maybe TRBD1 (5 bases). With 3 bases removed from V and 7 bases from J, the gap between germline ends came to 13 bases. The CDR3 sequence is 15 residues long. CDR1 is SEHNR and CDR2 is FQNEAQ in the germline V gene (reference sequence). CDR3: CASSFWQGSNSPLHF. CDR3 DNA sequence: TGTGCCAGCAGCTTCTGGCAGGGCTCCAATTCACCCCTCCACTTT.

The chain recombines TRBV11-2 with TRBJ2-1; no firm D call. This CDR3 is 12 amino acids long. Germline V gene lookup returns CDR1 SGHAT and CDR2 FQNNGV. Trimming pared 1 base from V and 6 bases from J, leaving 4 bases between. CDR3 region: CASSLVSNEQFF. In DNA, the CDR3 is TGTGCCAGCAGCTTAGTTAGCAATGAGCAGTTCTTC.

In this sample, this clone turned up a few times. The V call is TRBV6-5, the J call TRBJ1-3; maybe TRBD1 (6 bases). The V end was cut by 8 bases, the J end by 2 bases, with 10 bases between. Germline lookup yields CDR1 MNHEY and CDR2 SVGAGI. This CDR3 is 13 amino acids long. The CDR3 sequence: CASATGPGNTIYF. In DNA, the CDR3 is TGTGCCAGCGCGACAGGCCCTGGAAACACCATATATTTT.

The gene calls are TRBV10-3 and TRBJ1-1, with TRBD1 identical over 11 bases. The CDR3 is 14 amino acids. V was pared by 10 bases and J by 5 bases, with 9 bases of the junction left unmatched. Germline assignment: CDR1 ENHRY and CDR2 SYGVKD. The CDR3 nucleotides are TGTGCCACCCAAGGACAGGGGGCAGGAACTGAAGCTTTCTTT. Its translation: CATQGQGAGTEAFF.

V usage is TRBV5-1 and J usage is TRBJ2-5; D is unresolved. Looked up from germline, CDR1 is SGHRS and CDR2 is YFSETQ. This CDR3 comprises 13 residues. With 1 base removed from V and 0 bases from J, the gap between germline ends came to 4 bases. The CDR3 loop is CASSLTDQETQYF. The DNA of the CDR3 is TGCGCCAGCAGCTTGACGGACCAAGAGACCCAGTACTTC.

The chain combines TRBV5-1 with TRBJ2-7; D unclear. CDR3 length equals 14 residues. The germline CDR1 and CDR2 sequences are SGHRS and YFSETQ. V shed 0 bases and J shed 3 bases, with 10 bases lying between them. Written as DNA, the CDR3 is TGCGCCAGCAGCTTGGCTGGCAGTATCTACGAGCAGTACTTC. This gives the protein CASSLAGSIYEQYF. Based on the CDR3 plus reference TRBV5-1 and TRBJ2-7, the full variable domain is KAGVTQTPRYLIKTRGQQVTLSCSPISGHRSVSWYQQTPGQGLQFLFEYFSETQRNKGNFPGRFSGRQFSNSRSEMNVSTLELGDSALYLCASSLAGSIYEQYFGPGTRLTVT.

The gene calls are TRBV6-5 and TRBJ2-1, with D perhaps TRBD1 (6 bases). Germline V lookup: CDR1 MNHEY, CDR2 SVGAGI. The CDR3 loop spans 14 amino acids. Trimming cost V 8 bases and J 0 bases, with 11 bases left between them. The CDR3 nucleotides are TGTGCCAGCCGCCGGGACACCTCCTACAATGAGCAGTTCTTC. Translation: CASRRDTSYNEQFF.

This chain connects TRBV9 to TRBJ2-3; D may be TRBD1 (5 bases). This CDR3 has 15 amino acids. Germline lookup yields CDR1 SGDLS and CDR2 YYNGEE. Trimming cost V 0 bases and J 2 bases, with 10 bases left between them. The CDR3 DNA sequence: TGTGCCAGCAGCGTAGAGGGGTCCCCCACAGATACGCAGTATTTT. It encodes CASSVEGSPTDTQYF.

The chain has TRBV12-2 and TRBJ2-3; TRBD2 reflects the table's D call only, with no check against the DNA. TRBV12-2 constitutes a pseudogene. The CDR3 covers 16 residues. In DNA form, the CDR3 reads TGTGCAAGTCGCCCTAGACGGGTCCCTGGCACAGATACGCAGTATTTT. This codes for CASRPRRVPGTDTQYF.

This clone was seen a few times. The rearrangement links TRBV7-9 to TRBJ1-4; the D gene is possibly TRBD1 (6 bases). The CDR3 extends over 18 amino acids. Looked up from germline, CDR1 is SEHNR and CDR2 is FQNEAQ (reference sequence). V lost 2 bases and J lost 0, with 16 bases in between. In DNA, the CDR3 is TGTGCCAGCAGCTTATCGGCAGGGGCTCTTGCAACTAATGAAAAACTGTTTTTT. This encodes CASSLSAGALATNEKLFF.

On this clone: Other DNA sequences in this specimen translate into the identical CDR3. V gene TRBV5-4 combines with J gene TRBJ1-3, with 8 bases lining up with TRBD1. CDR1 and CDR2 (germline): SGHNT, YYREEE (reference sequence). The CDR3 spans 15 residues. Trimming cost V 1 base and J 4 bases; bases outside gene matches: 4. This chain's CDR3 is CASSLSQGAGNTIYF. In DNA form, the CDR3 reads TGTGCCAGCAGCTTGTCCCAGGGGGCCGGAAACACCATATATTTT.

V and J are TRBV2 and TRBJ1-5; 11 bases align to TRBD1. Germline CDR1 is SNHLY and CDR2 is FYNNEI. J lost 7 bases, V lost 10 bases, and 6 bases had no gene match. The CDR3 runs to 13 residues. CDR3 sequence: CATSGTGGQPQHF. The CDR3 DNA follows: TGTGCCACTTCCGGGACAGGGGGACAGCCCCAGCATTTT. Full variable domain (outside the CDR3, taken from reference TRBV2 and TRBJ1-5): EPEVTQTPSHQVTQMGQEVILRCVPISNHLYFYWYRQILGQKVEFLVSFYNNEISEKSEIFDDQFSVERPDGSNFTLKIRSTKLEDSAMYFCATSGTGGQPQHFGDGTRLSIL.

This clone was seen only once. The V call is TRBV19, the J call TRBJ2-1; TRBD2 aligns across 8 bases. CDR1 is LNHDA, CDR2 SQIVND, per germline (reference sequence). The CDR3 contains 16 residues. The V gene end was trimmed by 6 bases and the J gene end by 4 bases; junction bases not matched to a gene: 11. CDR3 sequence: CASSQFPGLDYNEQFF. DNA of the CDR3: TGTGCCAGTAGCCAGTTCCCGGGACTAGATTACAATGAGCAGTTCTTC.

The V call is TRBV30, the J call TRBJ2-5; a weak D match, TRBD2 (5 bases). From germline, CDR1 is GTSNPN and CDR2 SVGIG (reference sequence). With 2 bases removed from V and 5 bases from J, the gap between germline ends came to 15 bases. This CDR3 is built from 14 residues. CDR3 amino acids: CAWSPLVVGETQYF. In DNA, the CDR3 is TGTGCCTGGAGTCCACTAGTTGTGGGGGAGACCCAGTACTTC.

This clone was detected a few times. The rearrangement links TRBV7-2 to TRBJ1-6, with 9 bases fitting TRBD1. Germline V lookup: CDR1 SGHTA, CDR2 FQGNSA. Trimming took 3 bases from V and 1 from J; bases not matched to a gene: 10. This CDR3 is built from 19 residues. The CDR3 nucleotides are TGTGCCAGCAGCTTCAGGGGACAGGGCTCTGGGTCCTATAATTCACCCCTCCACTTT. Amino acids: CASSFRGQGSGSYNSPLHF.

This clone has just a few counts. CDR3 loop: CASSSNGQGQQYF. Written as DNA, the CDR3 is TGTGCCAGCAGCTCCAACGGACAGGGGCAGCAGTACTTC. The chain has TRBV7-9 and TRBJ2-7; 9 positions agree with TRBD1. There are 13 residues in the CDR3. V dropped 4 bases and J dropped 8; count of bases not matched to a gene: 6. CDR1 and CDR2 (germline): SEHNR, FQNEAQ (reference sequence).

The gene calls are TRBV29-1 and TRBJ1-1, with 9 bases aligning to TRBD1. The CDR3 sequence is 14 residues long. Trimming removed 6 bases from V and 3 bases from J; junction bases left unmatched: 8. Germline V lookup: CDR1 SQVTM, CDR2 ANQGSEA. The DNA for the CDR3 is TGCAGCGTCGGCAGGGGACAGGGAGACACTGAAGCTTTCTTT. It translates to CSVGRGQGDTEAFF.

The chain links TRBV7-8 to TRBJ2-2; D is unclear. V lost 5 bases, J lost 3 bases, and 7 bases lay in between. The CDR3 sequence is 13 residues long. Germline CDR1 and CDR2: SGHVS and FQNEAQ. CDR3 sequence: CASSPPHTGELFF. The CDR3 DNA reads TGTGCCAGCAGCCCTCCCCACACCGGGGAGCTGTTTTTT.

V usage is TRBV5-6 and J usage is TRBJ2-1; D possibly corresponds to TRBD1 (6 bases). Germline V gives CDR1 SGHDT, CDR2 YYEEEE. The CDR3 has 16 residues. V lost 0 bases, J lost 8 bases, and 18 bases lay in between. Here the CDR3 DNA reads TGTGCCAGCAGCTTGGTATGGGTGGGCAGGGGTGATGAGCAGTTCTTC. It codes for CASSLVWVGRGDEQFF.

The V call is TRBV3-1 (or the pseudogene TRBV3-2), the J call TRBJ2-2, with a weak D call TRBD1 (6 bases). Per germline, CDR1 LGHDT and CDR2 YNNKEL (reference sequence). The CDR3 loop spans 18 amino acids. V was cut by 2 bases and J by 2 bases, with 18 bases left in between. For the CDR3, the DNA is TGTGCCAGCAGCCAAAACGACTTAAGGACAGTAAACACCGGGGAGCTGTTTTTT. Residues: CASSQNDLRTVNTGELFF.